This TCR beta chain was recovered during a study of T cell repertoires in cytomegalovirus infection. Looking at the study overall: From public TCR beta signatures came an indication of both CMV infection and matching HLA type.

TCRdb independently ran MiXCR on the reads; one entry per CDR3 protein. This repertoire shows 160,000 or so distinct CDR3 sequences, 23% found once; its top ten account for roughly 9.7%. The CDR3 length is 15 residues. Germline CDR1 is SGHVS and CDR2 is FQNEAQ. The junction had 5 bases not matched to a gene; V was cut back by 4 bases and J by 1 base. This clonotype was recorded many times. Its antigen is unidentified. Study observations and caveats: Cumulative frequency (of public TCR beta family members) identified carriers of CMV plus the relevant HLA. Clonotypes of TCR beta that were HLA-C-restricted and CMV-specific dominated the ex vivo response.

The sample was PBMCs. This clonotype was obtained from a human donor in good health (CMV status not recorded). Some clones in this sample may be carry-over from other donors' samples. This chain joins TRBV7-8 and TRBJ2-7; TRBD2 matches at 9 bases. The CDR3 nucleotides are TGTGCCAGCAGCTCCGTAGCGGGGGAATCCTACGAGCAGTACTTC. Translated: CASSSVAGESYEQYF.